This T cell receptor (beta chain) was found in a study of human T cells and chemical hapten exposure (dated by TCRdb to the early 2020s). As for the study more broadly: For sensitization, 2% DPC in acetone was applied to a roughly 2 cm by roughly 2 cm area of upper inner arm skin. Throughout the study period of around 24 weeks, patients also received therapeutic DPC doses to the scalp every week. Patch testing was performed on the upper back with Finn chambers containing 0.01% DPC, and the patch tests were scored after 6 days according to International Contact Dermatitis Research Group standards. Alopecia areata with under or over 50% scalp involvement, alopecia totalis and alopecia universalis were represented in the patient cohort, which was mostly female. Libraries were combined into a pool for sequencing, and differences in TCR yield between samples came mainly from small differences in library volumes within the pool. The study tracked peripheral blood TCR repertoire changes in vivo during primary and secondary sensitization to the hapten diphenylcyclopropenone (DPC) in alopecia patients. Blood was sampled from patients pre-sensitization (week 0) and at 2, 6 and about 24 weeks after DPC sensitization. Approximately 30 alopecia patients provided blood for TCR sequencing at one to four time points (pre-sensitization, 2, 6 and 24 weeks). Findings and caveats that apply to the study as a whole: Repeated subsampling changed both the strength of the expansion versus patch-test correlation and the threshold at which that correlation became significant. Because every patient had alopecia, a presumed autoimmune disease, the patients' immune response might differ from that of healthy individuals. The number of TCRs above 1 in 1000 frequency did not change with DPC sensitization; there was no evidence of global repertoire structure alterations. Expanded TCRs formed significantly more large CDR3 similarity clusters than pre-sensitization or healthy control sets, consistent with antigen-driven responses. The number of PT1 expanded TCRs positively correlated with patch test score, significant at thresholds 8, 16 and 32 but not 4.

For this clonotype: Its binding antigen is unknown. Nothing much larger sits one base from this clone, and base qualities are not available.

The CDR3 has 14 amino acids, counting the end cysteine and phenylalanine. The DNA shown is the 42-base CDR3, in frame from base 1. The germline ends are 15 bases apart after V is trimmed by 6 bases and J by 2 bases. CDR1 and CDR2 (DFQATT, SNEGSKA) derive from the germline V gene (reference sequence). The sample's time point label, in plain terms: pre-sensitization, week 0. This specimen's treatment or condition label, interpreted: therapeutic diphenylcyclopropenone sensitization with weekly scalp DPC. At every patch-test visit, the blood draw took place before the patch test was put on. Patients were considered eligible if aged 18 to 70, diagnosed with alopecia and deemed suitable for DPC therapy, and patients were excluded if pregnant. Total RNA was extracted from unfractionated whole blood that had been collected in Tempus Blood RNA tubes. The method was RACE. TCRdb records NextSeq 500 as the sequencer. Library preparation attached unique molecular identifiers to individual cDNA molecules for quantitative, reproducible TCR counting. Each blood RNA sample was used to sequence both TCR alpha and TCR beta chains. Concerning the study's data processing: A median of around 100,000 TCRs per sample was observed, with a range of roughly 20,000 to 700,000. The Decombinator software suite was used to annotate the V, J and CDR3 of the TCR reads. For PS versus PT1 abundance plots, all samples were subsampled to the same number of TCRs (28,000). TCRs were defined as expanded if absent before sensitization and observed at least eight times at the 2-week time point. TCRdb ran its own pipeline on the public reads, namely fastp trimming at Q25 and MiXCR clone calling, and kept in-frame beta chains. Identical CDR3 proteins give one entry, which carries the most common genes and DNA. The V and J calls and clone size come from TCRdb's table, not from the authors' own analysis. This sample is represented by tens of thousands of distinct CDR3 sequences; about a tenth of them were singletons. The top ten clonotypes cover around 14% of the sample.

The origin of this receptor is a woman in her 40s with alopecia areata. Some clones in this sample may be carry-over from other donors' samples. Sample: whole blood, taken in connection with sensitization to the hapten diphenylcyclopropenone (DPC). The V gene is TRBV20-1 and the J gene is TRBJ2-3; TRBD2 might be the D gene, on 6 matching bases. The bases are TGCAGTGCGCACGGGGGAACATTCACAGATACGCAGTATTTT. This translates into CSAHGGTFTDTQYF.